The T cell receptor (beta chain) under discussion was sequenced for a study of OX40 agonist ivuxolimab in advanced cancers. The overall study: Dose-escalation patients were diagnosed with hepatocellular carcinoma, melanoma, renal cell cancer or head and neck cancer. Males comprised around 80% of the group, whose mean age was roughly 60 years (range roughly 20 to 85). Findings and caveats of the study: It was not determined which antigens were specifically recognized by the peripheral T cells that had undergone clonal expansion. There were also nonresponders showing low normalized T-cell clonal expansion.

The protocol was immunoSEQ multiplex PCR, while the TCRdb copy is restricted to in-frame clones and leaves out a portion. This table has tens of thousands of clones, about four fifths appearing once. Of note for this clone: Antigen unknown.

The CDR3 loop spans 16 amino acids. V shed 2 bases and J shed 2 bases, with 12 bases lying between them. Germline V CDR1 and CDR2: SNHLY, FYNNEI. Specimen: CD4+ or CD8+ T cells sorted from blood, collected in a trial of the OX40 agonist ivuxolimab. The rearrangement links TRBV2 to TRBJ2-2; unclear D gene. The TCR sequence derives from an adult with an advanced solid tumor such as melanoma, head and neck, liver or kidney cancer. The CDR3 reads CASSEWKDPNTGELFF. CDR3 coding DNA: TGTGCCAGCAGTGAATGGAAGGACCCCAACACCGGGGAGCTGTTTTTT. The complete variable domain, with remaining parts taken from reference TRBV2 and TRBJ2-2, reads EPEVTQTPSHQVTQMGQEVILRCVPISNHLYFYWYRQILGQKVEFLVSFYNNEISEKSEIFDDQFSVERPDGSNFTLKIRSTKLEDSAMYFCASSEWKDPNTGELFFGEGSRLTVL.